Listed below are T cell receptor beta chains from one sample, sequenced in a study of blood T cells in healthy people across ages. TCRdb reanalysed the 5' RACE reads using MiXCR and keeps one entry per CDR3 protein. The sample has 1.5 million to 1.8 million distinct CDR3 sequences; approximately 43% are singletons. Sequencing input: blood. Receptors originate from a young woman in good health. Both conserved end residues are part of each CDR3.

V,J,CDR3
TRBV21-1,TRBJ2-5,CASSKVDRVNQETQYF
TRBV29-1,TRBJ2-1,CSVDGGDTYNEQFF
TRBV28,TRBJ1-5,CASSLRRTGDQPQHF
TRBV20-1,TRBJ2-1,CSATLAGGGKQFF
TRBV9,TRBJ1-2,CASSVQLTILSPGTVGGYTF
TRBV29-1,TRBJ2-3,CSVEDWGSSTDTQYF
TRBV25-1,TRBJ2-6,CASSDGQGAEAVGANVLTF
TRBV25-1,TRBJ1-2,CANSEWSDGYTF
TRBV12-3/TRBV12-4,TRBJ1-6,CASSLAGVESPLHF
TRBV6-6,NA,CASNRDTIYEQYF
TRBV7-9,TRBJ2-3,CASSRLMTGFRTDTQYF
TRBV7-2,TRBJ1-5,CASSLSGQQPQHF
TRBV5-1,TRBJ2-3,CASSLVGGIDTQYF
TRBV6-1,TRBJ1-1,CASSVRGHTEAFF
TRBV9,NA,CASSVGKGREDHYEQYF
TRBV3-1,TRBJ2-7,CASSQYPYEQYF
TRBV20-1,TRBJ1-6,CSAQSSYNSPLHF
TRBV7-2,TRBJ2-5,CASRRRLAGDQETQYF
TRBV12-3/TRBV12-4,TRBJ1-1,CASSAWGPTEAFF
TRBV29-1,NA,CSAWTGQGEQYF
TRBV20-1,TRBJ2-4,CSAPWQGDSNIQYF
TRBV7-9,TRBJ2-7,CASSLVNSYNEQYF
TRBV12-3/TRBV12-4,TRBJ2-1,CASTFTGQAYNEQFF
TRBV9,TRBJ2-3,CASSGTGQPGTDTQYF
TRBV27,TRBJ1-5,CASSPYGTGFQPQHF
TRBV27,TRBJ1-2,CASSARVNYGYTF
TRBV20-1,TRBJ1-1,CSARNSGAFF
TRBV6-6,TRBJ1-6,CGVGDGRSPLHF